This entry lists 27 T cell receptor beta chains sequenced from one sample in a study of OX40 agonist ivuxolimab in advanced cancers. Method: immunoSEQ multiplex PCR; TCRdb's copy keeps in-frame clones and lacks some. The sample holds under 100,000 clones; roughly nine tenths are singletons and the top ten take about 0.31%. The input for sequencing was CD4+ or CD8+ T cells sorted from blood, taken in a trial of the OX40 agonist ivuxolimab. These receptor sequences come from an adult with an advanced solid tumor such as melanoma, head and neck, liver or kidney cancer.

The gene calls are TRBV4-3 and TRBJ2-1; D tentatively fits TRBD1 or TRBD2 (5 bases each). The CDR3 is 15 amino acids. Trimming took 0 bases from V and 5 from J, leaving 11 bases between them. CDR1 and CDR2 (germline): LGHNA, YSLEER. CDR3 DNA sequence: TGCGCCAGCAGCCAAGATGGGCGAGGGGACAATGAGCAGTTCTTC. This gives the protein CASSQDGRGDNEQFF.

This clone appeared a few times. This chain joins TRBV29-1 and TRBJ1-1; TRBD1 matches 10 bases. The germline V gene has CDR1 SQVTM and CDR2 ANQGSEA. CDR3 length: 14 amino acids. V lost 5 bases to trimming and J lost 4 bases; unmatched junction nucleotides: 7. CDR3 residues: CSVRSDRGATEAFF. The CDR3 DNA is TGCAGCGTTCGTTCGGACAGGGGGGCCACTGAAGCTTTCTTT.

The chain uses TRBV2 and TRBJ1-2; D unclear. V was pared by 4 bases and J by 7 bases, with 16 bases between. This CDR3 has 14 amino acids. Germline-derived CDR1 and CDR2 are SNHLY and FYNNEI. The DNA of the CDR3 is TGTGCCAGCAGTGCAAGGAATTTGGGGTTTGGCTACACCTTC. This sequence encodes CASSARNLGFGYTF. The whole variable domain, remainder taken from reference TRBV2 and TRBJ1-2, is EPEVTQTPSHQVTQMGQEVILRCVPISNHLYFYWYRQILGQKVEFLVSFYNNEISEKSEIFDDQFSVERPDGSNFTLKIRSTKLEDSAMYFCASSARNLGFGYTFGSGTRLTVV.

The rearrangement links TRBV30 to TRBJ1-2; D not resolved. Between the trimmed V and J ends, which lost 2 bases and 2 bases, there was a span of 9 bases. This CDR3 region has 13 residues. The germline CDR1 and CDR2 sequences are GTSNPN and SVGIG (reference sequence). The CDR3 nucleotides read TGTGCCTGGAGTAAGCGGATCAACTATGGCTACACCTTC. Its translation: CAWSKRINYGYTF.

The chain uses TRBV6-1 and TRBJ1-4; TRBD1 matches at 10 bases. Trimming at V came to 4 bases and at J to 7 bases, leaving 3 bases not matched to a gene. The CDR3 has 14 residues. Per the germline V gene, CDR1 is MNHNS and CDR2 is SASEGT. Written as DNA, the CDR3 is TGTGCCAGCAGTGGAGGGACAGGGGCTGAAAAACTGTTTTTT. It translates to CASSGGTGAEKLFF.

The rearrangement joins TRBV7-9 to TRBJ1-1; 9 bases are shared with TRBD1. Trimming at V came to 8 bases and at J to 6 bases, leaving 13 bases not matched to a gene. This CDR3 comprises 15 residues. Germline V gene lookup returns CDR1 SEHNR and CDR2 FQNEAQ (reference sequence). The DNA for the CDR3 is TGTGCCAGCGACGGAGGGACAGGGCCAGGCCCTGAAGCTTTCTTT. Amino acids: CASDGGTGPGPEAFF.

About this clone itself: This specimen includes other DNA sequences encoding the same CDR3. The chain joins TRBV5-1 to TRBJ1-1; D ambiguous. V dropped 0 bases and J dropped 3 bases, with 6 bases sitting between them. From germline, CDR1 is SGHRS and CDR2 YFSETQ. This CDR3 region has 13 residues. The CDR3 loop reads CASSLVSDTEAFF. CDR3 DNA sequence: TGCGCCAGCAGCTTGGTGTCCGACACTGAAGCTTTCTTT. The full variable domain, with the rest looked up from reference TRBV5-1 and TRBJ1-1, is KAGVTQTPRYLIKTRGQQVTLSCSPISGHRSVSWYQQTPGQGLQFLFEYFSETQRNKGNFPGRFSGRQFSNSRSEMNVSTLELGDSALYLCASSLVSDTEAFFGQGTRLTVV.

The V and J genes are TRBV5-1 and TRBJ1-3; weak D call: TRBD1 (5 bases). This CDR3 is built from 15 residues. V dropped 2 bases and J dropped 0 bases, with 9 bases sitting between them. Germline V gene sequence: CDR1 SGHRS, CDR2 YFSETQ. CDR3 amino acids: CASSLGAPSGNTIYF. CDR3 in DNA: TGCGCCAGCAGCTTAGGGGCACCCTCTGGAAACACCATATATTTT.

The chain joins TRBV10-3 to TRBJ1-4; D ambiguous. CDR3 size: 13 residues. Looked up from germline, CDR1 is ENHRY and CDR2 is SYGVKD. V was pared by 2 bases and J by 5 bases, with 6 bases between. CDR3 amino acids: CAISEGSNEKLFF. CDR3 sequence (DNA): TGTGCCATCAGTGAGGGCTCGAATGAAAAACTGTTTTTT.

This clone showed up just a few times. This chain joins TRBV5-1 and TRBJ1-2; TRBD1 matches 7 bases. This CDR3 is 16 amino acids long. Per the germline V gene, CDR1 is SGHRS and CDR2 is YFSETQ. V gave up 0 bases and J gave up 4 bases; unmatched junction bases: 9. CDR3 DNA sequence: TGCGCCAGCAGCTTGGTCGGGACAGCATACTCCTATGGCTACACCTTC. Amino acid sequence: CASSLVGTAYSYGYTF.

This clone was seen only once. This chain links TRBV4-2 with TRBJ2-7; either TRBD1 or TRBD2 may supply D (5 bases each). This CDR3 contains 14 residues. V was cut by 5 bases and J by 1 base, with 12 bases left in between. Germline CDR1 LGHNA, CDR2 YNFKEQ. Here the CDR3 DNA reads TGTGCCAGCAGCTATGGGGGACCATCCTACGAGCAGTACTTC. Protein product: CASSYGGPSYEQYF.

The chain uses TRBV9 and TRBJ2-3; D is unresolved. Germline assignment: CDR1 SGDLS and CDR2 YYNGEE. The V gene lost 2 bases and the J gene lost 2 bases, with 9 bases spanning the gap. This CDR3 has 14 amino acids. The CDR3: CASSVAGNTDTQYF. The CDR3 DNA follows: TGTGCCAGCAGCGTGGCTGGCAACACAGATACGCAGTATTTT.

The chain is built from TRBV28 and TRBJ1-2, with 8 bases aligning to TRBD1. Germline V gene sequence: CDR1 MDHEN, CDR2 SYDVKM. There are 13 residues in the CDR3. The J segment lost 6 bases and the V segment lost 8 bases, leaving 8 bases of the junction unmatched. Written as DNA, the CDR3 is TGTGCCAGCGCCCGGACAGGGAATGATGGCTACACCTTC. Translation gives CASARTGNDGYTF.

As to this clone: This specimen includes other DNA sequences encoding the same CDR3. CDR3 nucleotides: TGTGCCAGCAGCTTTAGCGGAGAGACCCAGTACTTC. Amino acid sequence: CASSFSGETQYF. V and J are TRBV7-2 and TRBJ2-5, with TRBD2 as a possible D gene (6 bases). From germline, CDR1 is SGHTA and CDR2 FQGNSA. The CDR3 is 12 residues long. V gave up 3 bases and J gave up 4 bases, with 6 bases separating them.

This clone was seen only once. This chain connects TRBV19 to TRBJ2-2; D is unresolved. The length of the CDR3 is 16 residues. V lost 4 bases and J 5 bases, leaving 17 bases between the germline ends. Germline assignment: CDR1 LNHDA and CDR2 SQIVND (reference sequence). CDR3 sequence reads: CASSRVDGVGTGELFF. CDR3 bases: TGTGCCAGTAGTAGGGTAGATGGGGTCGGAACCGGGGAGCTGTTTTTT.

This clone was seen once. The chain employs TRBV10-3 and TRBJ2-3, with D possibly being TRBD2 (6 bases). The germline gives CDR1 ENHRY, CDR2 SYGVKD. The CDR3 runs to 16 residues. Trimming stripped 3 bases from V and 0 bases from J, with 13 bases between. The CDR3 DNA is TGTGCCATCAGTGAAACTGGAGCGGGTAGCACAGATACGCAGTATTTT. Its protein is CAISETGAGSTDTQYF.

The chain combines TRBV7-9 with TRBJ2-7; 10 bases align to TRBD1. Germline V lookup: CDR1 SEHNR, CDR2 FQNEAQ (reference sequence). This CDR3 region has 16 residues. V shed 5 bases, J shed 1 base, and the junction held 8 bases outside the gene matches. This CDR3 reads CASSAYRDRGSYEQYF. The CDR3 nucleotides are TGTGCCAGCAGCGCCTACCGGGACAGGGGATCCTACGAGCAGTACTTC.

The V gene is TRBV30, the J gene TRBJ1-5; 8 positions agree with TRBD1. The V gene's germline CDR1 is GTSNPN and CDR2 SVGIG (reference sequence). The CDR3 sequence is 15 residues long. After removal of 0 bases from V and 9 bases from J, the junction contained 10 bases not matched to a gene. The DNA for the CDR3 is TGTGCCTGGAGTGTACCGGGACAGGTCAGATCGCCCCAGCATTTT. Translation gives CAWSVPGQVRSPQHF.

This sequence joins TRBV7-9 and TRBJ1-2, with 7 nucleotides matching TRBD1. The V gene end was trimmed by 2 bases and the J gene end by 1 base; junction bases not matched to a gene: 10. Looked up from germline, CDR1 is SEHNR and CDR2 is FQNEAQ (reference sequence). This CDR3 has 17 amino acids. CDR3 DNA sequence: TGTGCCAGCAGCTTACTAGCCCCGACAGGGAGTAACTATGGCTACACCTTC. Residues: CASSLLAPTGSNYGYTF.

The CDR3 loop reads CASSTRTGGRTGELFF. CDR3 sequence (DNA): TGTGCCAGCAGCACCCGGACAGGGGGCAGGACCGGGGAGCTGTTTTTT. The V gene is TRBV5-6, the J gene TRBJ2-2, with 11 bases aligning to TRBD1. The V gene end was trimmed by 4 bases and the J gene end by 5 bases; junction bases not matched to a gene: 7. The CDR3 runs to 16 residues. Germline CDR1 reads SGHDT; CDR2 reads YYEEEE.

This clone has a single count. The chain has TRBV9 and TRBJ2-3; no clear D gene. The CDR3 has 15 amino acids. V lost 5 bases to trimming and J lost 0 bases, with 13 bases between them. CDR1 is SGDLS, CDR2 YYNGEE, per germline. The CDR3 sequence: CASSYYLSSTDTQYF. In DNA, the CDR3 is TGTGCCAGCAGTTACTACCTATCGAGCACAGATACGCAGTATTTT.

This clone was observed a single time. The J gene is TRBJ1-2, the V gene TRBV28; the match to TRBD1 covers 8 bases. In germline, CDR1 is MDHEN, CDR2 SYDVKM. Losses at the gene ends were 8 bases for V and 8 bases for J; bases not matched to a gene: 4. The CDR3 length is 11 residues. CDR3: CASSTGVGYTF. CDR3 nucleotides: TGTGCCAGCTCGACAGGGGTAGGCTACACCTTC.

The chain has TRBV7-6 and TRBJ2-7; 7 nucleotides line up with TRBD2. After removal of 4 bases from V and 2 bases from J, the junction contained 8 bases not matched to a gene. The CDR3 extends over 15 amino acids. Germline values: CDR1 SGHVS, CDR2 FNYEAQ. CDR3 residues: CASSSSGKGTYEQYF. In nucleotides, the CDR3 is TGTGCCAGCAGCTCAAGCGGGAAGGGAACCTACGAGCAGTACTTC.

The rearrangement uses TRBV7-8 and TRBJ1-1, with TRBD1 as a possible D gene (6 bases). Germline V gives CDR1 SGHVS, CDR2 FQNEAQ. Deletions cut 5 bases from V and 9 bases from J, with 13 bases between. The CDR3 has 12 amino acids. The CDR3 reads CASSLRTGKAFF. DNA of the CDR3: TGTGCCAGCAGCCTTCGAACAGGGAAAGCTTTCTTT.

This chain uses TRBV5-1 with TRBJ2-3; 7 nucleotides match TRBD2. The CDR3 totals 16 residues. J gave up 2 bases and V 7 bases, and 13 bases lay outside the gene matches. The germline CDR1 and CDR2 sequences are SGHRS and YFSETQ. The CDR3 nucleotides read TGCGCCAGCCACGACGACGGGAGGCCCATCACAGATACGCAGTATTTT. Translated: CASHDDGRPITDTQYF.

In this sample, this clone turned up once. This rearrangement joins TRBV6-1 to TRBJ2-1; 14 bases fit TRBD2. The length of the CDR3 is 17 residues. V was pared by 4 bases and J by 2 bases, with 4 bases of the junction left unmatched. The germline gives CDR1 MNHNS, CDR2 SASEGT. The CDR3 is CASSARLAGGPYNEQFF. In DNA form, the CDR3 reads TGTGCCAGCAGTGCGCGACTAGCGGGAGGGCCCTACAATGAGCAGTTCTTC.

The chain carries TRBV7-8 and TRBJ2-2; the D gene could be TRBD1 or TRBD2 (6 bases each). The V and J ends lost 2 bases and 6 bases respectively, with 10 bases between them. This CDR3 has 14 residues. CDR1 is SGHVS and CDR2 is FQNEAQ in the germline V gene. The CDR3 DNA reads as TGTGCCAGCAGCTTATTAGGGGGGTCCGGGGAGCTGTTTTTT. Translation gives CASSLLGGSGELFF.